Listed here are 3 T cell receptor beta chains from one sample, sequenced in a study of cytomegalovirus exposure and HLA in healthy donors. The PCR employed 60 Vbeta primers together with 13 Jbeta primers. Sequencing used immunoSEQ multiplex PCR; TCRdb keeps in-frame clones, though not all of them. Here the sample spans about 130,000 clones, around 80% being singletons. The sequenced material came from PBMCs. These receptors were taken from a man aged 50-60 years in good health and CMV-seronegative.

The rearrangement links TRBV6-6 to TRBJ1-2; TRBD1 aligns across 9 bases. This CDR3 is built from 16 residues. CDR1 MNHNY and CDR2 SVGAGI come from the germline V gene (reference sequence). V trimming: 7 bases; J trimming: 4 bases; junction bases outside the gene matches: 13. The DNA for the CDR3 is TGTGCCAGCACCACCTCCGGAGACAGGGGGGTCTATGGCTACACCTTC. It translates to CASTTSGDRGVYGYTF.

The J gene is TRBJ2-2, the V gene TRBV15, with 7 bases lining up with TRBD1. The CDR3 contains 16 residues. V shed 6 bases and J 4 bases; nucleotides not matched to a gene: 11. Per the germline V gene, CDR1 is LNHNV and CDR2 is YYDKDF (reference sequence). The CDR3: CATRTDRVLGTGELFF. In nucleotides, the CDR3 is TGTGCCACCAGAACCGACAGGGTCCTTGGCACCGGGGAGCTGTTTTTT.

This clone was found a few times. V usage is TRBV6-1 and J usage is TRBJ1-5; tentatively, D is TRBD1 (6 bases). V was shortened by 7 bases and J by 3 bases, with 13 bases between the two germline ends. The CDR3 sequence is 14 residues long. The germline V gene encodes CDR1 MNHNS and CDR2 SASEGT. This CDR3 is CASNTGTLNQPQHF. The CDR3 DNA sequence: TGTGCCAGCAACACCGGGACACTCAATCAGCCCCAGCATTTT.